One sample yielded the 24 T cell receptor beta chains listed below, sequenced in a study of Ad26.COV2.S vaccination and SARS-CoV-2 variants. Stated treatment: some 20 received Ad26.COV2.S at low or high dose, single or two shots; about five received placebo; per-sample allocation not given. Material that was analyzed had been drawn on day 63 after the first vaccine or placebo injection. Sequencing was performed with immunoSEQ multiplex PCR; in TCRdb, only in-frame clones are kept and a portion is missing. The sample consists of some 320,000 clones, over 80% of them appearing once. The sequencing used peripheral blood, collected in a trial of Ad26.COV2.S vaccine versus placebo. The receptor set was obtained from a person aged 18 to 59 who received the Ad26.COV2.S COVID-19 vaccine or a placebo.

The chain employs TRBV7-9 and TRBJ2-7; no clear D. The germline V gene has CDR1 SEHNR and CDR2 FQNEAQ (reference sequence). The CDR3 runs to 13 residues. Trimming cost V 0 bases and J 2 bases, with 5 bases left between them. This chain's CDR3 is CASSLATPYEQYF. Written as DNA, the CDR3 is TGTGCCAGCAGCTTAGCGACCCCCTACGAGCAGTACTTC. Variable domain in full (rest from reference TRBV7-9 and TRBJ2-7): DTGVSQNPRHKITKRGQNVTFRCDPISEHNRLYWYRQTLGQGPEFLTYFQNEAQLEKSRLLSDRFSAERPKGSFSTLEIQRTEQGDSAMYLCASSLATPYEQYFGPGTRLTVT.

The count of this clone is one. The J gene is TRBJ2-3, the V gene TRBV29-1, with 11 bases lining up with TRBD2. This CDR3 is 13 amino acids long. The junction had 3 bases not matched to a gene; V was cut back by 3 bases and J by 7 bases. The V gene's germline CDR1 is SQVTM and CDR2 ANQGSEA. Here the CDR3 DNA reads TGCAGCGTTGAGGGACTAGCGGCAAATACGCAGTATTTT. This gives the protein CSVEGLAANTQYF.

This clone has ten or more counts. This sequence joins TRBV7-3 and TRBJ2-7, with 9 bases that match TRBD1. The ends lost 4 bases at V and 5 bases at J; junction bases unmatched: 9. The CDR3 runs to 15 residues. Per the germline V gene, CDR1 is SGHTA and CDR2 is FQGTGA. The DNA for the CDR3 is TGTGCCAGCAGCTCCGGGACAGGGATTGAGGACGAGCAGTACTTC. This encodes CASSSGTGIEDEQYF.

This clone was detected only once. The rearrangement joins TRBV7-3 to TRBJ2-3; D is possibly TRBD1 or TRBD2 (6 bases each). Germline V gives CDR1 SGHTA, CDR2 FQGTGA. The CDR3 extends over 17 amino acids. V lost 5 bases to trimming and J lost 4 bases, with 22 bases between them. The CDR3 region is CASSPRTPGARADTQYF. Written as DNA, the CDR3 is TGTGCCAGCAGCCCCCGTACCCCGGGGGCCCGGGCAGATACGCAGTATTTT.

This sequence joins TRBV27 and TRBJ2-1; D is undetermined. The CDR3 extends over 13 amino acids. Looked up from germline, CDR1 is MNHEY and CDR2 is SMNVEV (reference sequence). Trimming removed 10 bases from V and 5 bases from J, with 15 bases in between. This CDR3 reads CANFGPFHNEQFF. CDR3 in DNA: TGTGCCAACTTCGGGCCCTTTCACAATGAGCAGTTCTTC.

About this clone itself: Other DNA sequences within the sample encode an identical CDR3. V usage is TRBV30 and J usage is TRBJ1-4; D is unresolved. Trimming removed 2 bases at V and 0 bases at J, with 7 bases between. CDR1 and CDR2 (germline): GTSNPN, SVGIG (reference sequence). There are 14 residues in the CDR3. The chain's CDR3 is CAWSTGSTNEKLFF. CDR3 bases: TGTGCCTGGAGTACCGGTTCAACTAATGAAAAACTGTTTTTT. The full variable domain, completed using reference TRBV30 and TRBJ1-4, is SQTIHQWPATLVQPVGSPLSLECTVEGTSNPNLYWYRQAAGRGLQLLFYSVGIGQISSEVPQNLSASRPQDRQFILSSKKLLLSDSGFYLCAWSTGSTNEKLFFGSGTQLSVL.

The chain uses TRBV24-1 and TRBJ2-3, with D perhaps TRBD2 (5 bases). V lost 8 bases and J 4 bases, leaving 9 bases between the germline ends. The CDR3 is 12 amino acids. Germline CDR1 is KGHDR and CDR2 is SFDVKD. The CDR3 is CATKSGADTQYF. The CDR3 nucleotides are TGTGCCACCAAGTCCGGGGCAGATACGCAGTATTTT.

This clone was seen a single time. The chain has TRBV9 and TRBJ2-3, with 11 bases aligning to TRBD2. J gave up 2 bases and V 3 bases, and 5 bases lay outside the gene matches. The CDR3 length is 16 residues. Germline CDR1 SGDLS, CDR2 YYNGEE. The CDR3, as DNA: TGTGCCAGCAGCGGGGATAGCGGGGGGGTCACAGATACGCAGTATTTT. This encodes CASSGDSGGVTDTQYF.

This clone was observed a handful of times. The J gene is TRBJ2-7, the V gene TRBV6-2 or TRBV6-3; 7 nucleotides line up with TRBD1. CDR3 length equals 16 residues. Trimming removed 0 bases from V and 7 bases from J; junction bases left unmatched: 12. The germline gives CDR1 MNHEY, CDR2 SVGEGT. The CDR3 DNA sequence: TGTGCCAGCAGTTACTCGCGTGGACAGGAGGCGCGGGAGCAGTACTTC. Translated, it gives CASSYSRGQEAREQYF.

This chain joins TRBV4-1 and TRBJ2-1, with TRBD2 identical over 11 bases. V lost 5 bases to trimming and J lost 4 bases; unmatched junction nucleotides: 4. The CDR3 is 15 amino acids. Looked up from germline, CDR1 is MGHRA and CDR2 is YSYEKL. CDR3 sequence: CASSSTSGEYNEQFF. DNA of the CDR3: TGCGCCAGCAGCTCGACTAGCGGGGAGTACAATGAGCAGTTCTTC.

This chain connects TRBV7-9 to TRBJ2-2, with D perhaps matching TRBD2 (5 bases). This CDR3 spans 18 amino acids. V lost 2 bases to trimming and J lost 2 bases, with 18 bases between them. Per the germline V gene, CDR1 is SEHNR and CDR2 is FQNEAQ (reference sequence). The CDR3 spells CASSLRPGRGPNTGELFF. The CDR3 DNA reads as TGTGCCAGCAGCTTAAGGCCGGGCCGAGGGCCCAACACCGGGGAGCTGTTTTTT.

The chain uses TRBV28 and TRBJ1-4; tentatively, D is TRBD1 (5 bases). There are 16 residues in the CDR3. V was cut by 7 bases and J by 2 bases, with 17 bases left in between. CDR1 and CDR2 (germline): MDHEN, SYDVKM. As DNA, the CDR3 is TGTGCCAGCATTTATGGGGGGGTAGGGACTAATGAAAAACTGTTTTTT. Protein sequence: CASIYGGVGTNEKLFF.

The genes are TRBV3-1 (or the pseudogene TRBV3-2) and TRBJ2-3, with 13 nucleotides matching TRBD2. Germline trimming cut 3 bases from V and 4 bases from J; bases unmatched to any gene: 4. CDR1 is LGHDT and CDR2 is YNNKEL in the germline V gene (reference sequence). This CDR3 comprises 16 residues. In DNA form, the CDR3 reads TGTGCCAGCAGCCATACTAGCGGGGGGGGCGCAGATACGCAGTATTTT. This encodes CASSHTSGGGADTQYF.

CDR3 in amino acids: CASSPSAGYGNTIYF. Written as DNA, the CDR3 is TGCGCCAGCAGCCCATCGGCAGGTTACGGAAACACCATATATTTT. V gene TRBV5-1 combines with J gene TRBJ1-3; D is unclear. The germline V gene encodes CDR1 SGHRS and CDR2 YFSETQ. The CDR3 is 15 amino acids. The germline V and J ends were trimmed by 4 bases and 4 bases, with 15 bases remaining between them.

This chain uses TRBV6-4 with TRBJ2-5; either TRBD1 or TRBD2 may supply D (5 bases each). Trimming cost V 5 bases and J 4 bases, with 17 bases left between them. The V gene's germline CDR1 is MRHNA and CDR2 SNTAGT. The CDR3 runs to 15 residues. CDR3 DNA sequence: TGTGCCAGCAGTCGACGGGGACCACCCCGAGAGACCCAGTACTTC. It specifies CASSRRGPPRETQYF.

This chain uses TRBV9 with TRBJ2-3; a weak D match, TRBD2 (5 bases). Germline V gives CDR1 SGDLS, CDR2 YYNGEE. The CDR3 has 14 amino acids. Trimming pared 4 bases from V and 0 bases from J, leaving 9 bases between. The chain's CDR3 is CASSTDYSTDTQYF. The DNA of the CDR3 is TGTGCCAGCAGCACCGACTATAGCACAGATACGCAGTATTTT.

The chain recombines TRBV11-3 with TRBJ1-2; TRBD1 is a possible D gene (5 bases). Germline-derived CDR1 and CDR2 are SGHNT and YENEEA. CDR3 length equals 14 residues. Deletions cut 5 bases from V and 4 bases from J, with 14 bases between. CDR3 in DNA: TGTGCCAGCAGCCCCTCGGTGGGGCCCTATGGCTACACCTTC. Its protein product is CASSPSVGPYGYTF.

The gene calls are TRBV18 and TRBJ1-3; TRBD1 might be the D (5 bases). Trimming stripped 2 bases from V and 0 bases from J, with 8 bases between. Germline V gene data show CDR1 as KGHSH and CDR2 as LQKENI. There are 15 residues in the CDR3. CDR3 nucleotides: TGTGCCAGCTCACCAGACAGTTTCTCTGGAAACACCATATATTTT. It translates to CASSPDSFSGNTIYF.

This clone was recorded once. This chain connects TRBV28 to TRBJ2-7; 12 nucleotides align to TRBD1. This CDR3 has 16 residues. Per germline, CDR1 MDHEN and CDR2 SYDVKM. V trimming: 8 bases; J trimming: 6 bases; junction bases outside the gene matches: 14. The CDR3 nucleotides read TGTGCCAGCGCCATCGCCTTCGGGACAGGGGGCTCCGAGCAGTACTTC. Protein: CASAIAFGTGGSEQYF.

Here the CDR3 reads CASSHPVAEPLNEQFF. CDR3 bases: TGTGCCAGCAGCCACCCGGTGGCAGAACCTCTCAATGAGCAGTTCTTC. The chain recombines TRBV7-9 with TRBJ2-1; the D is unclear. V was pared by 5 bases and J by 6 bases, with 20 bases between. Germline V lookup: CDR1 SEHNR, CDR2 FQNEAQ (reference sequence). The CDR3 sequence is 16 residues long.

The chain combines TRBV28 with TRBJ2-3, with TRBD2 matching 9 bases. The CDR3 is 15 amino acids. CDR1 MDHEN and CDR2 SYDVKM come from the germline V gene. V was pared by 4 bases and J by 0 bases, with 2 bases of the junction left unmatched. The CDR3 reads CASSSAGGSTDTQYF. Here the CDR3 DNA reads TGTGCCAGCAGTTCAGCGGGGGGAAGCACAGATACGCAGTATTTT.

The chain employs TRBV6-5 and TRBJ1-3; the D is unclear. This CDR3 is 15 amino acids long. V lost 0 bases and J lost 3, with 9 bases in between. Germline CDR1 is MNHEY and CDR2 is SVGAGI. DNA of the CDR3: TGTGCCAGCAGTTACTCGAGACGGAATGGAAACACCATATATTTT. Protein sequence: CASSYSRRNGNTIYF.

The chain recombines TRBV4-2 with TRBJ2-4; D ambiguous. Germline V gives CDR1 LGHNA, CDR2 YNFKEQ. This CDR3 has 20 residues. V was shortened by 2 bases and J by 0 bases, with 23 bases between the two germline ends. CDR3 loop: CASSQKDGPETLLAKNIQYF. DNA for the CDR3: TGTGCCAGCAGCCAAAAGGATGGACCGGAGACCCTCCTAGCCAAAAACATTCAGTACTTC.

The chain carries TRBV18 and TRBJ1-4, with a tentative D call TRBD1 (6 bases). V was cut by 2 bases and J by 0 bases, with 10 bases left in between. The CDR3 has 16 residues. Germline values: CDR1 KGHSH, CDR2 LQKENI. CDR3 nucleotide sequence: TGTGCCAGCTCACCATCCAAGGGGGCAACTAATGAAAAACTGTTTTTT. This sequence encodes CASSPSKGATNEKLFF.